The entry that follows covers one T cell receptor beta chain sequence. The authors' processing: The assay estimated nucleated cells by amplifying reference gene primers. Produced via immunoSEQ multiplex PCR; TCRdb's table is partial and in-frame only. V and J calls plus clone size are reproduced from that table; the DNA served to infer D and trimming. The data contain almost 250,000 clones, 65% to 90% of them seen just once; the ten biggest clones take up 8.5% to 9.5%. The data are from a study of blood T cell repertoires in COVID-19. Study in general: Samples representing acute and convalescent COVID-19 were sourced from the United States, Italy and Spain. In each case, the material was cDNA or gDNA derived from T cells, B-cell-depleted T cells, or PBMCs.

Residents of 20 to 25 US areas, aged roughly 18 to 89 years, made up the participants. CDR1 and CDR2 from the germline V gene are LGHNA and YNFKEQ. V was cut by 1 base and J by 4 bases, with 11 bases left in between. The CDR3 runs to 15 residues. Sequencing input: PBMCs or T cells enriched from blood (not recorded which). The V gene is TRBV4-2, the J gene TRBJ2-1; D perhaps matches TRBD2 (5 bases). The clonotype originates from a woman aged 50 to 60 with acute COVID-19. The DNA of the CDR3 is TGTGCCAGCAGCCAAGCTACGACTACTTACAATGAGCAGTTCTTC. It translates to CASSQATTTYNEQFF.